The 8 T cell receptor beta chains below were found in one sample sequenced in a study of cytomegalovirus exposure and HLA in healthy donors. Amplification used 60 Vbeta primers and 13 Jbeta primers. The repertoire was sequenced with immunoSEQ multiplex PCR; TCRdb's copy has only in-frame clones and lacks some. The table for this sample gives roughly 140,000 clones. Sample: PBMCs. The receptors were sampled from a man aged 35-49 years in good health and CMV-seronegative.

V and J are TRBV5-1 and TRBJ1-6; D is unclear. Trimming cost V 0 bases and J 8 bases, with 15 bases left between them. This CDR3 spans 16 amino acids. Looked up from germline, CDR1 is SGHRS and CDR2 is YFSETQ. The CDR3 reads CASSLEPGRVYSPLHF. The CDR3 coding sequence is TGCGCCAGCAGCTTGGAGCCCGGGAGAGTTTATTCACCCCTCCACTTT. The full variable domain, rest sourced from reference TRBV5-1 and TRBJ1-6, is KAGVTQTPRYLIKTRGQQVTLSCSPISGHRSVSWYQQTPGQGLQFLFEYFSETQRNKGNFPGRFSGRQFSNSRSEMNVSTLELGDSALYLCASSLEPGRVYSPLHFGNGTRLTVT.

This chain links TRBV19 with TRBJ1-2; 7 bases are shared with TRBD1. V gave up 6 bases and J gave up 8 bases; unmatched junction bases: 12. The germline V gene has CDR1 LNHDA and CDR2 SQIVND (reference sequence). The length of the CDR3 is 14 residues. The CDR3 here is CASRTTGTVRGYTF. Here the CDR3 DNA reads TGTGCCAGTAGGACGACAGGGACTGTTCGCGGCTACACCTTC.

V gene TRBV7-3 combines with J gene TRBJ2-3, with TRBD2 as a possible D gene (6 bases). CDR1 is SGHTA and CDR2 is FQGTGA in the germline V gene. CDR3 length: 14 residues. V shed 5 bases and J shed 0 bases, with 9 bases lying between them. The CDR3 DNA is TGTGCCAGCAGCCAGGGACTTAGCACAGATACGCAGTATTTT. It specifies CASSQGLSTDTQYF.

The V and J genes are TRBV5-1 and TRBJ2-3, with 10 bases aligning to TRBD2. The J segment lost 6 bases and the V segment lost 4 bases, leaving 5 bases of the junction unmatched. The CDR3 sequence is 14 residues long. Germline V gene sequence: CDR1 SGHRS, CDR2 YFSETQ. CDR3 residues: CASSRWTSGDTQYF. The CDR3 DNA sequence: TGCGCCAGCAGCCGCTGGACTAGCGGCGATACGCAGTATTTT.

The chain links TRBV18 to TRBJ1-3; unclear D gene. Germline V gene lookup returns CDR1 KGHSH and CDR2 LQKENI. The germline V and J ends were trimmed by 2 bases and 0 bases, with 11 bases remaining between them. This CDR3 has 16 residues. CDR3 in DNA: TGTGCCAGCTCACCAACGACACTCTCCTCTGGAAACACCATATATTTT. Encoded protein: CASSPTTLSSGNTIYF.

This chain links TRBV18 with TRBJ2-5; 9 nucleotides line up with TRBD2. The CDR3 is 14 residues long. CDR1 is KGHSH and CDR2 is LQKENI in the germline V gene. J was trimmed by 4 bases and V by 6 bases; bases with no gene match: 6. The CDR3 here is CASSVGLAPETQYF. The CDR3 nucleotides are TGTGCCAGCTCCGTGGGACTAGCTCCAGAGACCCAGTACTTC.

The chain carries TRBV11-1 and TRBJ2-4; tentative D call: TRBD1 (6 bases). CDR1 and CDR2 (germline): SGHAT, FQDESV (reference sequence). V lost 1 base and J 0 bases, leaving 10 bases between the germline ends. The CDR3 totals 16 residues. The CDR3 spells CASSLVGRGAKNIQYF. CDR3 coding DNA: TGTGCCAGCAGCTTAGTAGGCAGGGGAGCCAAAAACATTCAGTACTTC.

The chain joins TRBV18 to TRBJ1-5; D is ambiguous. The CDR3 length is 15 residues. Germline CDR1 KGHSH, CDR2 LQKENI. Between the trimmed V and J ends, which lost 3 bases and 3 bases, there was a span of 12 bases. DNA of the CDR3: TGTGCCAGCTCACCGTCGAGCGGAAACAATCAGCCCCAGCATTTT. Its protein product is CASSPSSGNNQPQHF.